This T cell receptor (beta chain) appears in the sequencing data of a study of post-analysis software for immune sequencing data. Overall study context: Relapsing-remitting, secondary progressive and progressive-relapsing multiple sclerosis courses were included.

CDR3 length equals 13 residues. V was pared by 0 bases and J by 6 bases, with 12 bases between. Per germline, CDR1 DFQATT and CDR2 SNEGSKA (reference sequence). As for this clonotype: As yet, its antigen is unknown.

Prepared TCR beta cDNA libraries contained unique molecular identifiers. MiXCR was run by TCRdb on the PCR reads, yielding one entry per CDR3 protein. The sample lists 800,000 to 950,000 distinct CDR3 sequences, roughly 50% occurring once. Study-level findings and limits: Five TRBV segments were more frequent in patients than controls; TRBV5-6, TRBV5-1 and TRBV20-1 belonged to this group. Multiple sclerosis was associated with a significant reduction in normalized Chao1 diversity relative to controls.

Sequenced: blood. This clonotype was obtained from a girl under 18 with multiple sclerosis. The chain is built from TRBV20-1 and TRBJ2-7; D possibly corresponds to TRBD2 (7 bases). The CDR3: CSAREGGLLEQYF. DNA of the CDR3: TGCAGTGCTAGAGAGGGGGGGCTTCTCGAGCAGTACTTC.